This T cell receptor beta chain stems from a study of response to subunit inactivated influenza vaccine. TCRdb processed the RT-PCR reads anew with MiXCR; each CDR3 protein has one entry. Seen here are 450,000 to 600,000 distinct CDR3 sequences, more than 15% observed once, and the top ten hold less than 4%. The sequenced sample was CD4+ T cells sorted from PBMCs, obtained 23 months after vaccination. This TCR came from a man aged 50-75 years who received an inactivated influenza vaccine.

CDR3 protein: CASKIGSGGITGELFF. In nucleotides, the CDR3 is TGTGCCAGCAAAATCGGGTCGGGGGGAATAACCGGGGAGCTGTTTTTT. The chain uses TRBV6-1 and TRBJ2-2; 7 bases are a match to TRBD2. The CDR3 is 16 residues long. The ends lost 7 bases at V and 5 bases at J; junction bases unmatched: 13. Germline V gene data show CDR1 as MNHNS and CDR2 as SASEGT.